One sample yielded the 5 T cell receptor beta chains listed below, sequenced in a study of T cells in women clearing cervical HPV infection (dated by TCRdb to 2017 to 2018). Library method: the immunoSEQ multiplex PCR assay. Drawn from immuneACCESS, this table holds only the in-frame rearrangements with V and J called that TCRdb kept. Clones are partly lost; checked studies trace under half to an unresolved V gene and leave the rest unexplained. The sample's table covers about 34,000 clones. The ten largest clones capture roughly 1.5% of the sample. Material: blood buffy coat. These receptors were obtained from a woman aged 18-70 years with a cervical HPV16 infection that either progressed to CIN3+ or cleared (not recorded which).

As for this clone: The CDR3 extends 3 residues past the end of the read, so its final part is completed from the germline J gene. J is TRBJ2-4 and V is TRBV18, with TRBD2 matching over 7 bases. The CDR3 runs to 15 residues. Germline V gives CDR1 KGHSH, CDR2 LQKENI. CDR3 DNA (partial): TGTGCCAGCTCACCATCGCACGGCCGGGGGGAGCCT. Residues: CASSPSHGRGEP. The complete CDR3 protein is CASSPSHGRGEPQYF.

Comment on this clone: The read halts 3 residues ahead of the CDR3 end, with the missing end drawn from the germline J gene. The V gene is TRBV29-1, the J gene TRBJ1-6; D gene unclear. The CDR3 runs to 14 residues. V shed 6 bases and J shed 6 bases, with 15 bases lying between them. Germline CDR1 and CDR2: SQVTM and ANQGSEA. CDR3: CSVYSGRSNSPLHF. CDR3 bases read: TGCAGCGTGTATAGCGGGAGGAGTAATTCACCC.

Note on this clone: The read terminates 3 residues ahead of where the CDR3 ends, so the germline J gene completes it. The chain combines TRBV7-9 with TRBJ1-6, with a tentative D call TRBD1 (5 bases). CDR1 SEHNR and CDR2 FQNEAQ come from the germline V gene (reference sequence). V dropped 4 bases and J dropped 7 bases, with 11 bases sitting between them. There are 14 residues in the CDR3. The CDR3 spells CASSSTEGNSPLHF. The covered CDR3 bases are TGTGCCAGCAGCTCGACCGAGGGGAATTCACCC.

Concerning this clone: The missing CDR3 end, 3 residues past where the read stops, is filled in from the germline J gene. V usage is TRBV7-9 and J usage is TRBJ2-1, with 13 bases matching TRBD2. Germline V lookup: CDR1 SEHNR, CDR2 FQNEAQ (reference sequence). V shed 3 bases and J 6 bases; nucleotides not matched to a gene: 2. CDR3 length equals 15 residues. This CDR3 is CASSLGLAGLNEQFF. CDR3 bases read: TGTGCCAGCAGCTTGGGACTAGCGGGACTCAATGAG. The full variable domain, completed using reference TRBV7-9 and TRBJ2-1, is DTGVSQNPRHKITKRGQNVTFRCDPISEHNRLYWYRQTLGQGPEFLTYFQNEAQLEKSRLLSDRFSAERPKGSFSTLEIQRTEQGDSAMYLCASSLGLAGLNEQFFGPGTRLTVL.

As for this clone: The CDR3 extends 3 residues past the end of the read, so its final part is completed from the germline J gene. This sequence joins TRBV30 and TRBJ2-3; 7 bases are a match to TRBD1. Trimming removed 0 bases from V and 3 bases from J; junction bases left unmatched: 3. The length of the CDR3 is 14 residues. The germline CDR1 and CDR2 sequences are GTSNPN and SVGIG (reference sequence). The sequenced CDR3 bases are TGTGCCTGGAGTGTACAGGGGAAGACAGATACG. It translates to CAWSVQGKTDT. The full CDR3 protein reads CAWSVQGKTDTQYF. Together with reference TRBV30 and TRBJ2-3, the CDR3 gives the full variable domain: SQTIHQWPATLVQPVGSPLSLECTVEGTSNPNLYWYRQAAGRGLQLLFYSVGIGQISSEVPQNLSASRPQDRQFILSSKKLLLSDSGFYLCAWSVQGKTDTQYFGPGTRLTVL.